This is a list of T cell receptor beta chains from one sample in a study of CD8 T cells in ankylosing spondylitis. Via MiXCR, TCRdb re-called the 5' RACE reads, giving one row per CDR3 protein. The data hold approximately 200,000 distinct CDR3 sequences, with over 10% observed a single time. The specimen sequenced was blood, either unsorted or a sorted T cell fraction (not recorded which). The receptors were gathered from a female donor with ankylosing spondylitis or in good health (not recorded which). Both conserved end residues are part of each CDR3. The D gene is left open where the match is weak. Clone size appears in some rows only: once, few, many, or a class for an expanded clone.

D gene,V gene,clone size,J gene,CDR3 protein,CDR3 DNA
NA,TRBV20-1,many,TRBJ2-2,CSARSPPERELFF,TGCAGTGCTAGAAGCCCACCTGAGCGGGAGCTGTTTTTT
NA,TRBV20-1,many,TRBJ2-4,CSAERFAGAKNIQYF,TGCAGTGCCGAGAGGTTTGCCGGGGCCAAAAACATTCAGTACTTC
NA,TRBV2,many,TRBJ2-5,CASQRTGDARTQYF,TGTGCCAGCCAGAGGACGGGAGATGCTCGGACCCAGTACTTC
TRBD1,TRBV7-2,many,TRBJ1-2,CASTPGGYGYTF,TGTGCCAGCACCCCAGGGGGCTATGGCTACACCTTC
NA,TRBV7-2,NA,TRBJ2-1,CASRNPGQEQFF,TGTGCCAGCAGAAATCCGGGACAAGAGCAGTTCTTC
NA,TRBV6-1,NA,TRBJ1-5,CASSEIGGSNQPQHF,TGTGCCAGCAGTGAAATAGGGGGAAGCAATCAGCCCCAGCATTTT
NA,TRBV3-1,few,TRBJ1-1,CASSQGNTEAFF,TGTGCCAGCAGCCAAGGGAATACTGAAGCTTTCTTT
TRBD2,TRBV7-9,NA,TRBJ2-1,CASSPASGFYNEQFF,TGTGCCAGCAGCCCCGCTAGCGGTTTCTACAATGAGCAGTTCTTC
TRBD1,TRBV5-1,NA,TRBJ2-5,CASSLDPGQGWETQYF,TGCGCCAGCAGCTTGGATCCGGGACAGGGGTGGGAGACCCAGTACTTC
NA,TRBV5-1,many,TRBJ2-3,CASSLVGYTDTQYF,TGCGCCAGCAGCTTGGTTGGCTACACAGATACGCAGTATTTT
NA,TRBV28,many,TRBJ2-2,CASSSGATIGRSSRGGYTGELFF,TGTGCCAGCAGTTCCGGGGCCACTATAGGTCGAAGTTCACGGGGCGGCTACACCGGGGAGCTGTTTTTT
NA,TRBV7-2,few,TRBJ1-2,CASSLATANYGYTF,TGTGCCAGCAGCTTAGCCACAGCTAACTATGGCTACACCTTC
NA,TRBV7-2,many,TRBJ2-1,CASSLLNGSGDEQFF,TGTGCCAGCAGCTTATTAAACGGGAGTGGGGATGAGCAGTTCTTC
NA,TRBV15,many,TRBJ2-6,CATSRDMTRAGANVLTF,TGTGCCACCAGCAGAGATATGACGAGGGCTGGGGCCAACGTCCTGACTTTC
TRBD1,TRBV30,NA,TRBJ1-2,CAWRDRDGYTF,TGTGCCTGGCGAGACAGGGACGGCTACACCTTC
TRBD1,TRBV28,many,TRBJ1-1,CASSFRQGLGEAFF,TGTGCCAGCAGTTTTCGACAGGGTTTGGGTGAAGCTTTCTTT
NA,TRBV21-1,few,TRBJ2-1,CASSKKMFAGDNNEQFF,TGTGCCAGCAGCAAAAAGATGTTTGCGGGAGATAACAATGAGCAGTTCTTC
NA,TRBV12-3/TRBV12-4,many,TRBJ1-1,CASGDGQTNTEAFF,TGTGCCAGCGGGGATGGACAGACTAACACTGAAGCTTTCTTT
TRBD2,TRBV20-1,few,TRBJ2-7,CSAPTSGSFSEQYF,TGCAGTGCTCCGACTAGCGGGAGTTTCAGCGAGCAGTACTTC
NA,TRBV24-1,many,TRBJ2-5,CATSDPRPGTQETQYF,TGTGCCACCAGTGATCCGCGGCCAGGGACTCAAGAGACCCAGTACTTC
NA,TRBV20-1,NA,TRBJ2-1,CSASRMSSYNEQFF,TGCAGTGCTAGTAGGATGAGCTCCTACAATGAGCAGTTCTTC
NA,TRBV5-8,many,TRBJ2-2,CASPTDLPNTGELFF,TGTGCCAGCCCCACGGACTTACCGAACACCGGGGAGCTGTTTTTT
TRBD1,TRBV30,many,TRBJ1-5,CASAGQTDQPQHF,TGTGCCAGCGCGGGACAGACCGATCAGCCCCAGCATTTT
TRBD2,TRBV7-9,many,TRBJ2-5,CASRIAGSQETQYF,TGTGCCAGCCGTATAGCGGGGAGCCAAGAGACCCAGTACTTC
NA,TRBV30,many,TRBJ1-1,CAWTEAATMNTEAFF,TGTGCCTGGACCGAGGCCGCGACCATGAACACTGAAGCTTTCTTT
NA,TRBV24-1,few,TRBJ1-1,CATSDPNRTESNTEAFF,TGTGCCACCAGTGATCCAAACCGGACAGAGAGTAACACTGAAGCTTTCTTT
TRBD2,TRBV6-9,NA,TRBJ2-2,CAIEGTSGNTGELFF,TGTGCCATAGAGGGGACTAGCGGGAACACCGGGGAGCTGTTTTTT
NA,TRBV29-1,many,TRBJ1-1,CSALQDTEAFF,TGCAGCGCTCTACAGGACACTGAAGCTTTCTTT
NA,TRBV12-3/TRBV12-4,many,TRBJ2-7,CASSLGVRRLASYEQYF,TGTGCCAGCAGTCTCGGGGTGCGGCGGCTAGCGAGCTACGAGCAGTACTTC
TRBD2,TRBV5-1,NA,TRBJ2-1,CASSPRGTGTSGSASYNEQFF,TGCGCCAGCAGCCCGCGGGGCACCGGGACTAGCGGGAGCGCTTCCTACAATGAGCAGTTCTTC
NA,TRBV4-1,many,TRBJ2-7,CASSQVGTSWLHF,TGCGCCAGCAGCCAAGTTGGGACCTCCTGGCTACACTTC
NA,TRBV12-3/TRBV12-4,NA,TRBJ2-6,CASSPAVLSSGANVLTF,TGTGCCAGCAGTCCCGCCGTCCTGAGCTCTGGGGCCAACGTCCTGACTTTC
NA,TRBV7-2,many,TRBJ2-3,CASSLGGDGTQYF,TGTGCCAGCAGCTTAGGTGGGGATGGTACGCAGTATTTT
NA,TRBV11-3,few,TRBJ2-7,CASSLVAGPAYEQYF,TGTGCCAGCAGCTTAGTCGCGGGACCGGCCTACGAGCAGTACTTC
TRBD2,TRBV7-9,many,TRBJ2-1,CASSQLLAGDYNEQFF,TGTGCCAGCAGCCAACTGCTAGCGGGAGACTACAATGAGCAGTTCTTC
NA,TRBV7-2,many,TRBJ1-1,CASSLTYPRDTEAFF,TGTGCCAGCAGCTTAACCTATCCGAGGGACACTGAAGCTTTCTTT
NA,TRBV28,few,TRBJ2-5,CASSWGPEGKETQYF,TGTGCCAGCAGTTGGGGCCCCGAAGGGAAAGAGACCCAGTACTTC
NA,TRBV7-9,NA,TRBJ1-2,CASSLPGGWDGYTF,TGTGCCAGCAGCTTACCGGGGGGCTGGGATGGCTACACCTTC
NA,TRBV12-3/TRBV12-4,many,TRBJ1-2,CASSFRFGYTF,TGTGCCAGCAGTTTTCGGTTTGGCTACACCTTC
NA,TRBV10-3,NA,TRBJ2-7,CAISVVAGRYEQYF,TGTGCCATCAGTGTAGTCGCTGGGCGCTACGAGCAGTACTTC
NA,TRBV7-2,many,TRBJ2-7,CASSVEWEQYF,TGTGCCAGCAGCGTCGAGTGGGAGCAGTACTTC
TRBD2,TRBV14,many,TRBJ2-1,CASSLAGGSYNEQFF,TGTGCCAGCAGCCTAGCGGGAGGCTCCTACAATGAGCAGTTCTTC
TRBD1,TRBV5-1,many,TRBJ1-5,CASSSGQAWEPQHF,TGCGCCAGCAGCTCCGGACAGGCGTGGGAGCCCCAGCATTTT
NA,TRBV7-2,NA,TRBJ2-5,CASSLSGAQETQYF,TGTGCCAGCAGCTTATCAGGGGCCCAAGAGACCCAGTACTTC
NA,TRBV7-3,NA,TRBJ1-1,CASSPAGDGTEAFF,TGTGCCAGCAGCCCTGCCGGGGATGGCACTGAAGCTTTCTTT
NA,TRBV5-4,few,TRBJ1-1,CASSPDGVNTEAFF,TGTGCCAGCAGCCCTGACGGTGTGAACACTGAAGCTTTCTTT
TRBD1,TRBV7-8,NA,TRBJ2-1,CASSLRTGKFAHNEQFF,TGTGCCAGCAGCTTAAGGACAGGGAAATTTGCCCACAATGAGCAGTTCTTC
NA,TRBV13,many,TRBJ1-5,CASSLGNQPQHF,TGTGCCAGCAGCTTAGGCAATCAGCCCCAGCATTTT
NA,TRBV5-1,many,TRBJ2-7,CASSSFGGPLYEQYF,TGCGCCAGCAGCTCCTTCGGGGGCCCCCTCTACGAGCAGTACTTC
NA,TRBV25-1,NA,TRBJ2-3,CATTDSFTDTQYF,TGTGCCACGACGGACAGCTTCACAGATACGCAGTATTTT
NA,TRBV29-1,few,TRBJ2-7,CSGRPEVGFSYEQYF,TGCAGCGGACGACCCGAGGTGGGGTTTTCCTACGAGCAGTACTTC
NA,TRBV4-1,many,TRBJ1-5,CASSHDLGQPQHF,TGCGCCAGCAGCCATGACCTTGGGCAGCCCCAGCATTTT
TRBD2,TRBV12-3/TRBV12-4,many,TRBJ2-3,CASLTSGRADTQYF,TGTGCCAGCCTTACTAGCGGGAGAGCAGATACGCAGTATTTT
TRBD2,TRBV3-1,NA,TRBJ2-1,CASSQLLSGGYNEQFF,TGTGCCAGCAGCCAGCTACTTAGCGGGGGCTACAATGAGCAGTTCTTC